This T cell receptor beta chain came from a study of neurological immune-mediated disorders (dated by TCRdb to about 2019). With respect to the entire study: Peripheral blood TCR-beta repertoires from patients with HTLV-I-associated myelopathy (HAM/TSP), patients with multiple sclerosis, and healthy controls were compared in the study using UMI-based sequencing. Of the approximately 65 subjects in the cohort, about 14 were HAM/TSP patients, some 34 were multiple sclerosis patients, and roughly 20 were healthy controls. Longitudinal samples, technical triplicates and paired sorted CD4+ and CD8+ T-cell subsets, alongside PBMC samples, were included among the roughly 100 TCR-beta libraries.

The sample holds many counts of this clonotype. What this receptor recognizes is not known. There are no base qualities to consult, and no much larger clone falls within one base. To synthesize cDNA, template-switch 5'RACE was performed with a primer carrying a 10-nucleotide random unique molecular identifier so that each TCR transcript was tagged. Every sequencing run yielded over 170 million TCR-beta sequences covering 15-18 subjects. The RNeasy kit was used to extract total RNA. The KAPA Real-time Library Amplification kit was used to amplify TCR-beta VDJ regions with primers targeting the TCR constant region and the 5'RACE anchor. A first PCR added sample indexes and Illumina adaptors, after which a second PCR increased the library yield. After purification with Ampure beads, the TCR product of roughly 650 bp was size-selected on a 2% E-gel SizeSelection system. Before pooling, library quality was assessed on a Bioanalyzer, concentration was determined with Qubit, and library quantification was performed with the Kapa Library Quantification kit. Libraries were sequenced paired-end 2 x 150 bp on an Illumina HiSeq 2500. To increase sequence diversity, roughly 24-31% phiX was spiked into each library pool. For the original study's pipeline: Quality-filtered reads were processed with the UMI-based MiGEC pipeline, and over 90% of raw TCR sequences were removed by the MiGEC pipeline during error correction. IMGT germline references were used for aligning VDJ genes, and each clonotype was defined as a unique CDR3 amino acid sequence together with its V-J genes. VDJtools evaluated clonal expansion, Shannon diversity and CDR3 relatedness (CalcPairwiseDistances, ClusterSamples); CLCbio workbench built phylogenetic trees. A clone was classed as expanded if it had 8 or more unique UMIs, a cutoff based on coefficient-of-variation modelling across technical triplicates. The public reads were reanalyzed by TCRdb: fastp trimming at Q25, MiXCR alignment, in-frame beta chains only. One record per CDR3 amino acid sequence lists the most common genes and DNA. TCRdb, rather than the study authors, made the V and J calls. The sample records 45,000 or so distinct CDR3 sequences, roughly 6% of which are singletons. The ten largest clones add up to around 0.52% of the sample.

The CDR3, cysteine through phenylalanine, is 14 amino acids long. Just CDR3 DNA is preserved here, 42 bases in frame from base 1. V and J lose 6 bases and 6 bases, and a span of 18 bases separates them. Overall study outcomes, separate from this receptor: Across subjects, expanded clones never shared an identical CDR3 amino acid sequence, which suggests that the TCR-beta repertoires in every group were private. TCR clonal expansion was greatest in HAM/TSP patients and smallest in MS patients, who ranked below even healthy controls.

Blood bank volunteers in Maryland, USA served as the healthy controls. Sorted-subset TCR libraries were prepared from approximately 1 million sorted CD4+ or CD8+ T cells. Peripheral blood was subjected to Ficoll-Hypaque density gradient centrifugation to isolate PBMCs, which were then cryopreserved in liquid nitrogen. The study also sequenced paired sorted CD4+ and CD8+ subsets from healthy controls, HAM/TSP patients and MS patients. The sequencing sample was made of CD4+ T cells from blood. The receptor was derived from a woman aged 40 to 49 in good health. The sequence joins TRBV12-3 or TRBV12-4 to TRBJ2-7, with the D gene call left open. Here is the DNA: TGTGCCAGCAGCCTGGCCTCATCCCCGGGCGAGCAGTACTTC. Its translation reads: CASSLASSPGEQYF.